This is a list of T cell receptor beta chains from one sample in a study of blood T cell repertoires in COVID-19. Data came from immunoSEQ multiplex PCR; TCRdb stores just in-frame clones and leaves some out. The sample consists of 100,000 to 150,000 clones, about nine tenths of them appearing once. The sample consisted of peripheral blood. The receptors come from a man over 45 with active COVID-19. Each CDR3 is given with its conserved first and last residue. Fields, in order: J gene, CDR3 length, D gene, V gene, clone size, CDR3 protein, CDR3 DNA. A D gene is named only where the DNA matches it firmly. The listing skips clone size in some rows; elsewhere it reads once, few, many or a size class.

>TRBJ2-5|17|TRBD2|TRBV4-1|.
CASSPQGLAGGDETQYF
TGCGCCAGCAGCCCGCAAGGACTAGCGGGGGGGGACGAGACCCAGTACTTC
>TRBJ1-2|16|.|TRBV18|once
CASSPVTGYVPYGYTF
TGTGCCAGCTCCCCCGTGACAGGCTACGTCCCGTATGGCTACACCTTC
>TRBJ1-4|16|TRBD1|TRBV7-9|.
CASSWNTGAANEKLFF
TGTGCCAGCAGCTGGAATACAGGGGCGGCTAATGAAAAACTGTTTTTT
>TRBJ2-1|17|TRBD2|TRBV11-3|.
CASSLAEGLAGNNEQFF
TGTGCCAGCAGCCTCGCGGAGGGACTAGCGGGAAACAATGAGCAGTTCTTC
>TRBJ1-2|12|.|TRBV2|.
CASSSEPYGYTF
TGTGCCAGCAGTAGTGAGCCTTATGGCTACACCTTC
>TRBJ2-1|17|TRBD2|TRBV9|.
CASSPPAGRLSYNEQFF
TGTGCCAGCAGCCCGCCAGCGGGAAGGCTCTCCTACAATGAGCAGTTCTTC
>TRBJ1-5|14|.|TRBV5-6|.
CASSLGGGDQPQHF
TGTGCCAGCAGCTTGGGTGGCGGTGATCAGCCCCAGCATTTT
>TRBJ1-2|15|.|TRBV6-1|.
CASSEARGTNYGYTF
TGTGCCAGCAGTGAGGCCCGTGGTACTAACTATGGCTACACCTTC
>TRBJ1-1|13|.|TRBV5-8|.
CASSFPSLSAAFF
TGTGCCAGCAGCTTTCCCTCGCTGTCCGCGGCTTTCTTT
>TRBJ2-1|16|TRBD2|TRBV19|.
CASSQTPGLRAHEQFF
TGTGCCAGTAGTCAAACCCCGGGACTACGAGCCCATGAGCAGTTCTTC
>TRBJ1-3|13|TRBD1|TRBV10-2|.
CASGQGAGNTIYF
TGCGCCAGCGGCCAGGGGGCCGGAAACACCATATATTTT
>TRBJ2-7|14|.|TRBV6-2/TRBV6-3|.
CASSPFERGYEQYF
TGTGCCAGCAGTCCCTTCGAAAGGGGCTACGAGCAGTACTTC
>TRBJ1-5|15|TRBD1|TRBV6-5|.
CASRGDRGGHQPQHF
TGTGCCAGCAGGGGGGACAGGGGTGGTCATCAGCCCCAGCATTTT
>TRBJ1-1|13|TRBD1|TRBV9|.
CASSPGGKTEAFF
TGTGCCAGCAGCCCAGGGGGCAAAACTGAAGCTTTCTTT
>TRBJ2-1|17|.|TRBV24-1|once
CATSDNDGQLILNEQFF
TGTGCCACCAGTGACAATGACGGACAGCTAATACTCAATGAGCAGTTCTTC
>TRBJ2-1|17|.|TRBV5-6|few
CASSLVWREAPYNEQFF
TGTGCCAGCAGCTTGGTTTGGCGGGAAGCACCTTACAATGAGCAGTTCTTC
>TRBJ2-3|15|.|TRBV29-1|.
CSVEGSASSADTQYF
TGCAGCGTTGAGGGCAGCGCCTCTAGCGCAGATACGCAGTATTTT
>TRBJ2-2|16|.|TRBV5-1|.
CASSLVGVRAGGELFF
TGCGCCAGCAGCTTGGTCGGTGTCAGGGCAGGCGGGGAGCTGTTTTTT
>TRBJ2-4|15|TRBD2|TRBV6-1|.
CASSESGAGINIQYF
TGTGCCAGCAGTGAAAGCGGGGCCGGGATAAACATTCAGTACTTC
>TRBJ1-1|15|.|TRBV14|.
CASSQDRGRGTEAFF
TGTGCCAGCAGCCAAGACCGCGGACGGGGGACTGAAGCTTTCTTT
>TRBJ2-5|15|.|TRBV7-3|.
CASSLARGQQETQYF
TGTGCCAGCAGCCTGGCGCGGGGACAGCAAGAGACCCAGTACTTC
>TRBJ1-1|14|.|TRBV5-4|.
CASSLPGLSFPSYF
TGTGCCAGCAGCTTGCCGGGACTGTCGTTCCCTTCCTACTTT
>TRBJ2-5|15|TRBD1|TRBV9|.
CASSGQGPSPETQYF
TGTGCCAGCAGCGGACAGGGACCCTCCCCGGAGACCCAGTACTTC
>TRBJ1-1|14|TRBD1|TRBV3-1/TRBV3-2|.
CASSQGQQGAKAFF
TGTGCCAGCAGCCAAGGTCAACAGGGGGCTAAAGCTTTCTTT
>TRBJ1-1|13|.|TRBV5-1|.
CASSLMGRRSAFF
TGCGCCAGCAGCTTGATGGGGAGGAGGTCAGCTTTCTTT
>TRBJ2-1|12|TRBD1|TRBV25-1|.
CANPDTGDEQFF
TGTGCCAACCCTGATACAGGGGATGAGCAGTTCTTC
>TRBJ1-6|17|TRBD1|TRBV6-9|.
CASSYSQGQGCNSPLHF
TGTGCCAGCAGTTATAGCCAAGGACAGGGCTGCAATTCACCCCTCCACTTT